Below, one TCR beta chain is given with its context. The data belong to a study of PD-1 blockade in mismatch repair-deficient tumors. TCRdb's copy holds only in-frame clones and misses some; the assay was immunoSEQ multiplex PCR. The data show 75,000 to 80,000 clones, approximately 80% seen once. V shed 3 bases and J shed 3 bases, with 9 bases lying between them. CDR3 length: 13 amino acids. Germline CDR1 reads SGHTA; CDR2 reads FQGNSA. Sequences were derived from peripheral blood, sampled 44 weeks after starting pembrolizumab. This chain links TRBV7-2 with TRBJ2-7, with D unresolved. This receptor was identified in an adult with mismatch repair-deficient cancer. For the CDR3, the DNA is TGTGCCAGCAGCTTGGGCAGGAACTACGAGCAGTACTTC. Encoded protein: CASSLGRNYEQYF.